Each of the 15 T cell receptor beta chains below was sequenced from the same sample in a study of vaccination and CD4 T cells after COVID-19. Sequencing of cultured CD4+ T cell DNA used the Oncomine TCR Beta short-read assay. TCRdb redid the calling of the PCR reads with MiXCR, one entry per CDR3 protein. The sample yields 13,000 to 15,000 distinct CDR3 sequences, around half seen once. Described treatment: roughly 10-day PBMC culture with coronavirus spike peptide pools or control peptides (ViraFEST assay). The antigens these receptors bind are not known. The sample comprised CD4+ T cells from blood, cultured in vitro. These receptors were obtained from a human donor who had recovered from COVID-19.

The chain has TRBV20-1 and TRBJ2-7; 8 bases are shared with TRBD2. CDR1 DFQATT and CDR2 SNEGSKA come from the germline V gene (reference sequence). The CDR3 has 14 residues. The V gene end was trimmed by 1 base and the J gene end by 7 bases; junction bases not matched to a gene: 9. The CDR3 loop is CSARGLASRYEQYF. CDR3 bases: TGCAGTGCTAGAGGACTAGCGTCGAGGTATGAGCAGTACTTC.

V is TRBV28 and J is TRBJ1-5, with unresolved D. Germline CDR1 and CDR2: MDHEN and SYDVKM. V was trimmed by 6 bases and J by 3 bases, leaving 12 bases between them. This CDR3 spans 14 amino acids. CDR3 nucleotide sequence: TGTGCCAGCAGGGAACAGTGGAACAATCAGCCCCAGCATTTT. The encoded protein is CASREQWNNQPQHF.

V usage is TRBV7-2 and J usage is TRBJ1-1; a weak D match, TRBD1 (5 bases). The V and J ends lost 5 bases and 11 bases respectively, with 18 bases between them. This CDR3 spans 13 amino acids. CDR1 is SGHTA and CDR2 is FQGNSA in the germline V gene. This chain's CDR3 is CASSLGPTVAAFF. CDR3 sequence (DNA): TGTGCCAGCAGCCTGGGACCTACCGTTGCCGCTTTCTTT.

This clonotype has just a few counts. V gene TRBV19 combines with J gene TRBJ2-3, with 9 bases that match TRBD2. The CDR3 is 14 residues long. Germline trimming cut 7 bases from V and 5 bases from J; bases unmatched to any gene: 7. Germline V gene sequence: CDR1 LNHDA, CDR2 SQIVND (reference sequence). CDR3 DNA sequence: TGTGCCAGTAAGCGAGCGGGAGGAATAGATACGCAGTATTTT. It encodes CASKRAGGIDTQYF. Full variable domain (missing parts from reference TRBV19 and TRBJ2-3): DGGITQSPKYLFRKEGQNVTLSCEQNLNHDAMYWYRQDPGQGLRLIYYSQIVNDFQKGDIAEGYSVSREKKESFPLTVTSAQKNPTAFYLCASKRAGGIDTQYFGPGTRLTVL.

This clonotype was found a few times. This chain joins TRBV19 and TRBJ2-3, with D uncertain. Trimming cost V 6 bases and J 0 bases, with 7 bases left between them. The CDR3 covers 13 residues. Looked up from germline, CDR1 is LNHDA and CDR2 is SQIVND (reference sequence). CDR3 DNA sequence: TGTGCCAGTAGCGATCGGAGCACAGATACGCAGTATTTT. Amino acid sequence: CASSDRSTDTQYF.

The chain is built from TRBV5-1 and TRBJ1-3; D gene ambiguous. Per the germline V gene, CDR1 is SGHRS and CDR2 is YFSETQ. This CDR3 is 13 amino acids long. V was trimmed by 4 bases and J by 16 bases, leaving 21 bases between them. CDR3 protein: CASSVSGAPTVYF. The CDR3 nucleotides read TGCGCCAGCAGCGTTTCGGGAGCTCCGACGGTTTATTTT.

This clonotype has only a few counts. The CDR3 loop reads CSASASGTFETQYF. In nucleotides, the CDR3 is TGCAGTGCTAGTGCTAGCGGGACTTTCGAGACCCAGTACTTC. V usage is TRBV20-1 and J usage is TRBJ2-5, with 9 bases identical to TRBD2. In germline, CDR1 is DFQATT, CDR2 SNEGSKA (reference sequence). J lost 5 bases, V lost 3 bases, and 7 bases had no gene match. The CDR3 runs 14 residues.

V and J are TRBV2 and TRBJ1-6, with no clear D. CDR1 is SNHLY, CDR2 FYNNEI, per germline. The CDR3 is made up of 18 amino acids. V lost 2 bases to trimming and J lost 0 bases, with 14 bases between them. The CDR3: CASSEWLIGGSYNSPLHF. In DNA form, the CDR3 reads TGTGCCAGCAGTGAATGGCTCATCGGCGGCTCCTATAATTCACCCCTCCACTTT.

The genes are TRBV20-1 and TRBJ2-5; D possibly matches TRBD1 or TRBD2 (5 bases each). The CDR3 spans 15 residues. CDR1 DFQATT and CDR2 SNEGSKA come from the germline V gene (reference sequence). V lost 4 bases and J lost 2, with 17 bases in between. CDR3 coding DNA: TGCAGTGCTAATCGGGACGGACTGATACAAGAGACCCAGTACTTC. Protein: CSANRDGLIQETQYF.

This chain uses TRBV27 with TRBJ2-1; 7 nucleotides agree with TRBD1. This CDR3 is built from 16 residues. V dropped 6 bases and J dropped 1; count of bases not matched to a gene: 9. CDR1 and CDR2 from the germline V gene are MNHEY and SMNVEV (reference sequence). CDR3 DNA: TGTGCCAGCAGCCCACAACAGGGGACATCCTACAATGAGCAGTTCTTC. Translated, it gives CASSPQQGTSYNEQFF.

The chain links TRBV28 to TRBJ2-7, with 15 bases that match TRBD2. V dropped 5 bases and J dropped 6; count of bases not matched to a gene: 5. The V gene's germline CDR1 is MDHEN and CDR2 SYDVKM. This CDR3 has 15 residues. The CDR3, as DNA: TGTGCCAGCAGTCCCGTGGGACTAGCGGGAGGCGAGCAGTACTTC. It yields the protein CASSPVGLAGGEQYF.

The chain recombines TRBV6-1 with TRBJ2-1; unclear D gene. V lost 6 bases and J 7 bases, leaving 13 bases between the germline ends. The CDR3 consists of 13 residues. The germline gives CDR1 MNHNS, CDR2 SASEGT. The CDR3 sequence: CASSPQGVNEQFF. The CDR3 bases are TGTGCCAGCAGCCCCCAAGGAGTGAATGAGCAGTTCTTC.

V is TRBV20-1 and J is TRBJ2-3; 7 bases agree with TRBD2. Germline V lookup: CDR1 DFQATT, CDR2 SNEGSKA (reference sequence). This CDR3 spans 11 amino acids. The CDR3 DNA reads as TGCGGGGGGGACTACCGTGGGACGCAGTATTTT. Its protein is CGGDYRGTQYF.

The chain couples TRBV2 to TRBJ2-3, with D uncertain. The CDR3 consists of 15 residues. Germline-derived CDR1 and CDR2 are SNHLY and FYNNEI. Trimming took 4 bases from V and 0 from J, leaving 11 bases between them. In DNA form, the CDR3 reads TGTGCCAGCAGTGCGGGTACCCTAAGCACAGATACGCAGTATTTT. Its protein product is CASSAGTLSTDTQYF.

This clonotype was recorded a few times. The chain is built from TRBV7-2 and TRBJ1-5; 9 bases fit TRBD1. The CDR3 contains 17 residues. V gave up 1 base and J gave up 1 base; unmatched junction bases: 5. Per the germline V gene, CDR1 is SGHTA and CDR2 is FQGNSA. CDR3 coding DNA: TGTGCCAGCAGCTTAGGACAGGGGGGCTTCAGCAATCAGCCCCAGCATTTT. Amino acid sequence: CASSLGQGGFSNQPQHF. Complete variable domain (other parts from reference TRBV7-2 and TRBJ1-5): GAGVSQSPSNKVTEKGKDVELRCDPISGHTALYWYRQSLGQGLEFLIYFQGNSAPDKSGLPSDRFSAERTGGSVSTLTIQRTQQEDSAVYLCASSLGQGGFSNQPQHFGDGTRLSIL.